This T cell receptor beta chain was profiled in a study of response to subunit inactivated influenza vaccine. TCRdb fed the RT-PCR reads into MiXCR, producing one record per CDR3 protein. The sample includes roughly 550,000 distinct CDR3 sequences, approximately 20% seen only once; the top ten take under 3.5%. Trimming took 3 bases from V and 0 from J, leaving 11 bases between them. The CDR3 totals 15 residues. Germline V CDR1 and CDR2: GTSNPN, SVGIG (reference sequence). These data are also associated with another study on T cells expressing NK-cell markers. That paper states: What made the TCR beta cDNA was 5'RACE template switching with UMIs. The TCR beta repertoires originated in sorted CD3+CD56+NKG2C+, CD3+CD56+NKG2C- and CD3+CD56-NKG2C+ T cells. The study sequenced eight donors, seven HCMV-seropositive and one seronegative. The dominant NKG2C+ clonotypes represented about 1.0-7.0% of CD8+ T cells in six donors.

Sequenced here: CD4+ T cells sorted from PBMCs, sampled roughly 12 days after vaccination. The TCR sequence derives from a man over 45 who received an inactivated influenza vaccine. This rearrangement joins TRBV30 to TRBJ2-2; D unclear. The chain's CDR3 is CAWRPFRPNTGELFF. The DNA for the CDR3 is TGTGCCTGGAGGCCCTTCAGGCCGAACACCGGGGAGCTGTTTTTT. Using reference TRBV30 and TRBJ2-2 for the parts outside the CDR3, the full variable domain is SQTIHQWPATLVQPVGSPLSLECTVEGTSNPNLYWYRQAAGRGLQLLFYSVGIGQISSEVPQNLSASRPQDRQFILSSKKLLLSDSGFYLCAWRPFRPNTGELFFGEGSRLTVL.